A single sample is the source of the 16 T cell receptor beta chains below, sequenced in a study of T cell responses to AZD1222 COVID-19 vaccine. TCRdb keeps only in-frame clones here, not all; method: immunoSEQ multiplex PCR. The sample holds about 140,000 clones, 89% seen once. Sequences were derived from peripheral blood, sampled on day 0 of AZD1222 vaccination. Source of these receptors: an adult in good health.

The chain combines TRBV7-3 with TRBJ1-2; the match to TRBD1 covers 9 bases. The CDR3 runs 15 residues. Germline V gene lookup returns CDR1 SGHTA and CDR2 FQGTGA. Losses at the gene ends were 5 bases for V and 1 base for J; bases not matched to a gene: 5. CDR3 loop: CASSLTGGNNYGYTF. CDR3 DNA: TGTGCCAGCAGCCTTACAGGGGGCAATAACTATGGCTACACCTTC.

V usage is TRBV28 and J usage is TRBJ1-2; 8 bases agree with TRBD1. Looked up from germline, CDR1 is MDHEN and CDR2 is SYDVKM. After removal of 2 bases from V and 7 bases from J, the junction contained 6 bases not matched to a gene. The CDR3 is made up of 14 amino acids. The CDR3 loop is CASSLLRDRLGYTF. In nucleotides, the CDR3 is TGTGCCAGCAGTTTACTCCGGGACAGGCTTGGCTACACCTTC.

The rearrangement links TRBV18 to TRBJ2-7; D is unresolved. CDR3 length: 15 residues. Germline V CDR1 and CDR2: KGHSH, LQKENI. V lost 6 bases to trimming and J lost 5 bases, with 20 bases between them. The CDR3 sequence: CASSPLPRRGHEQYF. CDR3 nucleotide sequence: TGTGCCAGCTCCCCCTTGCCTAGACGAGGCCACGAGCAGTACTTC.

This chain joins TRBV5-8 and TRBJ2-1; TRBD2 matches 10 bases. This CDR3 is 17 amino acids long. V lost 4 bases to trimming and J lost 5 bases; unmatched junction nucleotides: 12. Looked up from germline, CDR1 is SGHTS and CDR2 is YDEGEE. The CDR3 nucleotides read TGTGCCAGCAGCATTTGGTACGGGACTAGCGCCAACAATGAGCAGTTCTTC. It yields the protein CASSIWYGTSANNEQFF. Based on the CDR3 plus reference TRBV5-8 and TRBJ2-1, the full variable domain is EAGVTQSPTHLIKTRGQQATLRCSPISGHTSVYWYQQALGLGLQFLLWYDEGEERNRGNFPPRFSGRQFPNYSSELNVNALELEDSALYLCASSIWYGTSANNEQFFGPGTRLTVL.

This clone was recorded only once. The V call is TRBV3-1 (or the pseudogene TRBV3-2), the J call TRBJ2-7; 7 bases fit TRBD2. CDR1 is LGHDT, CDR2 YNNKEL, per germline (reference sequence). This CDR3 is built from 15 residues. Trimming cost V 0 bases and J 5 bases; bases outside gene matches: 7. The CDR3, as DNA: TGTGCCAGCAGCCAAGATAGGAGACTAGCCCACGAGCAGTACTTC. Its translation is CASSQDRRLAHEQYF.

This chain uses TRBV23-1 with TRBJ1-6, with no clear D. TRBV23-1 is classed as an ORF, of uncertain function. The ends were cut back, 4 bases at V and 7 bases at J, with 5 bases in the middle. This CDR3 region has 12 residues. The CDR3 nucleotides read TGCGCCAGCAGTCCGTTGAATTCACCCCTCCACTTT. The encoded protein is CASSPLNSPLHF.

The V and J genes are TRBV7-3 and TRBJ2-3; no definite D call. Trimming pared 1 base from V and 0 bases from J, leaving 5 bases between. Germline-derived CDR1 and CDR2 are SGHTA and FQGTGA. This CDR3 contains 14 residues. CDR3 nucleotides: TGTGCCAGCAGCTTAAGCAAGAGCACAGATACGCAGTATTTT. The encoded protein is CASSLSKSTDTQYF.

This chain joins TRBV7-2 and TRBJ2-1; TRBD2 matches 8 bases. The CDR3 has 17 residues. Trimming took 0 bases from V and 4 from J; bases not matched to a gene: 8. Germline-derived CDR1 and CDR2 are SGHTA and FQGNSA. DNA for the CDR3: TGTGCCAGCAGCTTAGCTCGGGGGGGTGTTAGGTACAATGAGCAGTTCTTC. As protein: CASSLARGGVRYNEQFF.

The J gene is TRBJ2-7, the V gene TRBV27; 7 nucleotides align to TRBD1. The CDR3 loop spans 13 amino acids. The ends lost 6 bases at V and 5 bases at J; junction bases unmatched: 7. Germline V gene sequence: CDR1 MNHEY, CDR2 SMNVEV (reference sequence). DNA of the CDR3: TGTGCCAGCAGCACGGGGACAGCCCACGAGCAGTACTTC. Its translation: CASSTGTAHEQYF.

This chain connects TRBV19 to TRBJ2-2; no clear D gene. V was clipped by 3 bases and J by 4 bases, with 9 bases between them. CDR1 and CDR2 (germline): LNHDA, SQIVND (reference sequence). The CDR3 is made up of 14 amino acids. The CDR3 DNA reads TGTGCCAGTAGTATCTCCTTGGGCACCGGGGAGCTGTTTTTT. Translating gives CASSISLGTGELFF.

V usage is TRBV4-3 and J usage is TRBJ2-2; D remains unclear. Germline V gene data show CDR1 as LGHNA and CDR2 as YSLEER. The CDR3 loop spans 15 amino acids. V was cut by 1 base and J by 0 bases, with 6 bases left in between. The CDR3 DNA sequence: TGCGCCAGCAGCCAAGTAGCAGCGAACACCGGGGAGCTGTTTTTT. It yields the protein CASSQVAANTGELFF.

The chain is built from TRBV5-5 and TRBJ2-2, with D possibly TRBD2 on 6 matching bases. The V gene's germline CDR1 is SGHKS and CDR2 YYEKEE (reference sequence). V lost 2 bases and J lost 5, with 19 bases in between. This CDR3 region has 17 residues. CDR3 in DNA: TGTGCCAGCAGCTTAAGAGTGAGGAGGGGAGATACCGGGGAGCTGTTTTTT. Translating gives CASSLRVRRGDTGELFF.

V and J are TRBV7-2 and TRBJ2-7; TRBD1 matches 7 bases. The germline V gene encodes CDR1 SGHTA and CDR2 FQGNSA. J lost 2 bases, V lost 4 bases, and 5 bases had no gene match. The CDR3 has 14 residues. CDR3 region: CASSSTGSTYEQYF. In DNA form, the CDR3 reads TGTGCCAGCAGCTCGACAGGGTCCACCTACGAGCAGTACTTC.

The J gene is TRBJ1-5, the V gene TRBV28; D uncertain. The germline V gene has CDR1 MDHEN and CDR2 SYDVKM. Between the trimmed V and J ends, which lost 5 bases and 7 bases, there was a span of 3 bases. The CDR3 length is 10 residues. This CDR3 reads CASSVQPQHF. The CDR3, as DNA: TGTGCCAGCAGTGTACAGCCCCAGCATTTT.

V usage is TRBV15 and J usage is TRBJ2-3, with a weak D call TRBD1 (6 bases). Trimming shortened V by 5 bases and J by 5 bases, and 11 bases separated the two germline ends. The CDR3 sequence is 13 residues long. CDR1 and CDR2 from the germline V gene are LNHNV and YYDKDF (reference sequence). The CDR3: CATSGRGGDTQYF. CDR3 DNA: TGTGCCACCAGCGGGAGAGGGGGAGATACGCAGTATTTT.

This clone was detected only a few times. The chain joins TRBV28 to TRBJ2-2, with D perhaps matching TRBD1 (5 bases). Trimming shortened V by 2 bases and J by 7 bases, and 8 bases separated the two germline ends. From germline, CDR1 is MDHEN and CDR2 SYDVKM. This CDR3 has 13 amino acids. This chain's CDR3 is CASSLRGIGELFF. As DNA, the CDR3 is TGTGCCAGCAGTTTAAGGGGCATCGGGGAGCTGTTTTTT.